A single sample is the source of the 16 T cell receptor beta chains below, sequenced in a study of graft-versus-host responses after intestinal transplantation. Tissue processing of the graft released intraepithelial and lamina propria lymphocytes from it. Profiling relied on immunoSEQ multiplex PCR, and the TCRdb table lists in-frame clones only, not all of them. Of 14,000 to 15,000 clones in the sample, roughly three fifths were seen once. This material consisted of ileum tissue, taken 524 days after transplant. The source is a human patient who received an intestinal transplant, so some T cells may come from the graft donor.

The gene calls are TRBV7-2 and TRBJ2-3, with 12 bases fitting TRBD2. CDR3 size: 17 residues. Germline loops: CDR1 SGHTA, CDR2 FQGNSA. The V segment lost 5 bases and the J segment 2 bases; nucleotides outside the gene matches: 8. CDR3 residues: CASSRGTSGPTTDTQYF. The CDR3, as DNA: TGTGCCAGCAGCCGAGGGACTAGCGGGCCAACCACAGATACGCAGTATTTT.

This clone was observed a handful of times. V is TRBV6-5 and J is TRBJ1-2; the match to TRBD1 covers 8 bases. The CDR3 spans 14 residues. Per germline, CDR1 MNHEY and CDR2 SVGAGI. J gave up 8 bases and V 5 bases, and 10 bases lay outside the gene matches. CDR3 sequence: CASSPGQGRRGYTF. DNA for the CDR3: TGTGCCAGCAGTCCCGGACAGGGACGTCGGGGCTACACCTTC.

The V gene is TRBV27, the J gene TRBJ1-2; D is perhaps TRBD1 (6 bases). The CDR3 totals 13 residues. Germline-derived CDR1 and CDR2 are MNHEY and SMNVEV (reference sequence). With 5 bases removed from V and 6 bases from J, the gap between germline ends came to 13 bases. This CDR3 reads CASSPRQADGYTF. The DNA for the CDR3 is TGTGCCAGCAGTCCCCGACAGGCGGATGGCTACACCTTC.

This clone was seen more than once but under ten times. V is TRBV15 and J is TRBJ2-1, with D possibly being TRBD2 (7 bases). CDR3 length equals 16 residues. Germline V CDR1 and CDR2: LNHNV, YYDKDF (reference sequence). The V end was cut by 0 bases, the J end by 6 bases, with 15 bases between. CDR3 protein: CATSRDLGGRVNEQFF. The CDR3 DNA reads TGTGCCACCAGCAGAGATCTCGGGGGGCGGGTCAATGAGCAGTTCTTC.

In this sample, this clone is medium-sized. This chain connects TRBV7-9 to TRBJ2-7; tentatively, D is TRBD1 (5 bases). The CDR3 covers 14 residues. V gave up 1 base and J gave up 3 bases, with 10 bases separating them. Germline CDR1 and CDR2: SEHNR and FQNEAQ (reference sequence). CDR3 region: CASSLERQSYEQYF. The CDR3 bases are TGTGCCAGCAGCTTAGAGAGACAGAGCTACGAGCAGTACTTC. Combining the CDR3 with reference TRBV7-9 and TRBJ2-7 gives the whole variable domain DTGVSQNPRHKITKRGQNVTFRCDPISEHNRLYWYRQTLGQGPEFLTYFQNEAQLEKSRLLSDRFSAERPKGSFSTLEIQRTEQGDSAMYLCASSLERQSYEQYFGPGTRLTVT.

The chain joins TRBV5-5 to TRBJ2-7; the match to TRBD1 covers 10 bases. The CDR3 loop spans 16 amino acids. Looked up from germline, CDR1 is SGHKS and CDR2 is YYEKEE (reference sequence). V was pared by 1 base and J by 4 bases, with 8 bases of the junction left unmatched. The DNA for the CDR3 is TGTGCCAGCAGCTTGCTTATTGGACAGGGGGATTACGAGCAGTACTTC. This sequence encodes CASSLLIGQGDYEQYF.

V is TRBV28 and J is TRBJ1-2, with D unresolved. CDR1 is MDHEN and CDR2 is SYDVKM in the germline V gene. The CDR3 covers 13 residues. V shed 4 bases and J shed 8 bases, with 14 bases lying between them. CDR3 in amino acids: CASSSEVNGGYTF. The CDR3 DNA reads TGTGCCAGCAGTTCCGAGGTTAACGGAGGCTACACCTTC.

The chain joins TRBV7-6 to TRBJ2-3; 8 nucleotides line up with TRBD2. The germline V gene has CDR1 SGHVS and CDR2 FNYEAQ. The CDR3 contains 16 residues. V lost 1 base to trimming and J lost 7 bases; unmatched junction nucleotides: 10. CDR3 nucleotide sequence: TGTGCCAGCAGCTTAGAAGGCGGTAGCGGGGATAATACGCAGTATTTT. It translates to CASSLEGGSGDNTQYF.

The CDR3 nucleotides read TGTGCCAGCAGCTTATTTATCCGGGAGACCCAGTACTTC. Translated, it gives CASSLFIRETQYF. The rearrangement links TRBV7-2 to TRBJ2-5, with D unresolved. This CDR3 has 13 amino acids. Germline V CDR1 and CDR2: SGHTA, FQGNSA. Trimming took off 2 bases at V and 5 bases at J, with 9 bases between the two ends.

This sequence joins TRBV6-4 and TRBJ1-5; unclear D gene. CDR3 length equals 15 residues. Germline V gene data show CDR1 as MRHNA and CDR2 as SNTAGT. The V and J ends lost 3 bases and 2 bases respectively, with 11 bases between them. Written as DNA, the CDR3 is TGTGCCAGCAGTGAATCAAGTAGCCGCAATCAGCCCCAGCATTTT. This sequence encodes CASSESSSRNQPQHF.

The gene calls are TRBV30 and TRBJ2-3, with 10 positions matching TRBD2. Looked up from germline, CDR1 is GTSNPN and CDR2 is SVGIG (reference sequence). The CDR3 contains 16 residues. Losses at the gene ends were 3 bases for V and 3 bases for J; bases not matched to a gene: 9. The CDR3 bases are TGTGCCTGGAGCAAAGGGAGCGGGGGGGCAACAGATACGCAGTATTTT. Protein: CAWSKGSGGATDTQYF.

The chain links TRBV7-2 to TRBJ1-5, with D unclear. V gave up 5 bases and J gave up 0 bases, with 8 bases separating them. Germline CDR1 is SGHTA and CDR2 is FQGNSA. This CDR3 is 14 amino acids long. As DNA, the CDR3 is TGTGCCAGCAGCCTCGGGTATAGCAATCAGCCCCAGCATTTT. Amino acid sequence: CASSLGYSNQPQHF. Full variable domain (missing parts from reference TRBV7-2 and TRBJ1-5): GAGVSQSPSNKVTEKGKDVELRCDPISGHTALYWYRQSLGQGLEFLIYFQGNSAPDKSGLPSDRFSAERTGGSVSTLTIQRTQQEDSAVYLCASSLGYSNQPQHFGDGTRLSIL.

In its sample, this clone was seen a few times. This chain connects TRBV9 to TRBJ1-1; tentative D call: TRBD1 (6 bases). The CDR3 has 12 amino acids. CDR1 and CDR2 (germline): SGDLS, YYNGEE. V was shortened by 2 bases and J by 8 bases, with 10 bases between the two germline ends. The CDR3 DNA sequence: TGTGCCAGCAGCGTCGGAACAGGGGAAGCTTTCTTT. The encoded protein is CASSVGTGEAFF.

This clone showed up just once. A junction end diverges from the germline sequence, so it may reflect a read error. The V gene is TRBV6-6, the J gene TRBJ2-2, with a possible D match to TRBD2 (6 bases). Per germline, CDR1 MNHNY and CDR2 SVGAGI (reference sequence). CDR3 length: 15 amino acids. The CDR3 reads CASSYDSPGTGGLFF. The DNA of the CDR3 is TGTGCCAGCAGTTACGACTCCCCCGGCACCGGGGGGCTGTTTTTT.

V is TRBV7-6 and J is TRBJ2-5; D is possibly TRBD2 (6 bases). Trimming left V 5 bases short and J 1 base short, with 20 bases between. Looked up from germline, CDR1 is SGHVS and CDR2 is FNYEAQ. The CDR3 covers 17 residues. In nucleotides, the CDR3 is TGTGCCAGCAGCCTTCTAGCGCGGGGCCTTATCCAAGAGACCCAGTACTTC. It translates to CASSLLARGLIQETQYF.

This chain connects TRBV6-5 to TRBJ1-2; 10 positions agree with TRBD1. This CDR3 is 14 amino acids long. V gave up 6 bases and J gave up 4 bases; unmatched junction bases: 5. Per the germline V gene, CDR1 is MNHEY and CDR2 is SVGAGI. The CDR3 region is CASRDRGFTYGYTF. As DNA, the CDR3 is TGTGCCAGCAGGGACAGGGGGTTTACCTATGGCTACACCTTC.